This TCR beta chain is from a study of cytomegalovirus exposure and HLA in healthy donors. Overall study results and limits: In vitro data verified a few CMV-associated chains as specific for CMV antigens.

The protocol was immunoSEQ multiplex PCR, while the TCRdb copy is restricted to in-frame clones and leaves out a portion. The sample yields about 110,000 clones, approximately 85% seen once. A remark on this clone: As yet, its antigen is unknown.

The TCR sequence derives from a woman between 18 and 30 years old in good health and CMV-seronegative. The sample comprised PBMCs.

This chain's CDR3 is CATSSPRTSREAFF. The CDR3 DNA sequence: TGTGCCACCAGCAGCCCAAGGACATCCCGTGAAGCTTTCTTT. This chain joins TRBV15 and TRBJ1-1; D may be TRBD1 (5 bases). Germline assignment: CDR1 LNHNV and CDR2 YYDKDF (reference sequence). The V and J ends lost 3 bases and 7 bases respectively, with 15 bases between them. This CDR3 has 14 residues.